The clone carrying this TCR beta chain came up a few times. Clones were read by immunoSEQ multiplex PCR, and TCRdb kept only the in-frame ones, dropping some. The data contain 75,000 to 90,000 clones, about nine tenths of them singletons. These data come from a study of technical replicates of blood from a few donors. The CDR3 is made up of 13 amino acids. Germline CDR1 and CDR2: SGHNT and YENEEA. V trimming: 5 bases; J trimming: 8 bases; junction bases outside the gene matches: 5. The TCR originated in a human donor in good health. The chain recombines TRBV11-3 with TRBJ2-1; 8 nucleotides line up with TRBD1. The sequencing sample was made of T cells isolated from PBMCs. CDR3 bases: TGTGCCAGCAGCGCGACAGGGGCGGATGAGCAGTTCTTC. This gives the protein CASSATGADEQFF. Using reference TRBV11-3 and TRBJ2-1 for the parts outside the CDR3, the full variable domain is EAGVVQSPRYKIIEKKQPVAFWCNPISGHNTLYWYLQNLGQGPELLIRYENEEAVDDSQLPKDRFSAERLKGVDSTLKIQPAELGDSAVYLCASSATGADEQFFGPGTRLTVL.